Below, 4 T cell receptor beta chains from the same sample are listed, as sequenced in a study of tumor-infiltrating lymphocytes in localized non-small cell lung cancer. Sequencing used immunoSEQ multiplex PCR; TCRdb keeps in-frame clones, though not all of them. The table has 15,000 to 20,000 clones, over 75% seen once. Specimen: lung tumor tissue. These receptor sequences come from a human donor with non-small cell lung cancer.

The CDR3 loop reads CASSSGTGAILAKNIQYF. The DNA of the CDR3 is TGTGCCAGCAGCTCCGGGACCGGGGCAATTCTGGCCAAAAACATTCAGTACTTC. V gene TRBV7-9 combines with J gene TRBJ2-4; D could derive from TRBD1 or TRBD2 (5 bases each). This CDR3 region has 18 residues. Germline values: CDR1 SEHNR, CDR2 FQNEAQ (reference sequence). V lost 4 bases, J lost 1 base, and 20 bases lay in between.

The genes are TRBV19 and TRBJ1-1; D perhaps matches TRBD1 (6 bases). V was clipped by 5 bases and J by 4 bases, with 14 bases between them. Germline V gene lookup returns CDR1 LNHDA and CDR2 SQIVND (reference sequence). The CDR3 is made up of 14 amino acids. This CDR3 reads CASSEDRSSTEAFF. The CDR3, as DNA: TGTGCCAGTAGTGAAGACAGGTCCAGCACTGAAGCTTTCTTT.

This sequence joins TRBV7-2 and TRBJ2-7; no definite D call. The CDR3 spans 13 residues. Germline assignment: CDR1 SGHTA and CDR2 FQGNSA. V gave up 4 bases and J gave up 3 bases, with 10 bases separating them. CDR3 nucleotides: TGTGCCAGCAGCTACCCTTGGGGCTACGAGCAGTACTTC. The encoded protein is CASSYPWGYEQYF. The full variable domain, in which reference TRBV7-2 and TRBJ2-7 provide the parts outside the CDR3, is GAGVSQSPSNKVTEKGKDVELRCDPISGHTALYWYRQSLGQGLEFLIYFQGNSAPDKSGLPSDRFSAERTGGSVSTLTIQRTQQEDSAVYLCASSYPWGYEQYFGPGTRLTVT.

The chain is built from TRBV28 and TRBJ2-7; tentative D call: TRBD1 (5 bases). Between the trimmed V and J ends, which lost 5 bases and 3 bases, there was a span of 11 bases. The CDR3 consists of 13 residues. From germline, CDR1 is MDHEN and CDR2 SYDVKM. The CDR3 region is CASSLRVSYEQYF. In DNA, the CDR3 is TGTGCCAGCAGTCTCAGGGTTAGCTACGAGCAGTACTTC.